This T cell receptor beta chain is from a study of PD-L1 blockade in urothelial cancer. Profiled with immunoSEQ multiplex PCR; TCRdb holds only in-frame clones, not every one. The sample contains under 55,000 clones, 84% of which appear only once. Trimming took 6 bases from V and 6 from J, leaving 12 bases between them. Germline CDR1 DFQATT, CDR2 SNEGSKA (reference sequence). CDR3 length: 11 amino acids. Study observations and caveats: Durable benefit accompanied greater 3-week expansion of tumor-associated blood clones.

With respect to this clone: Its specificity is not known.

This material consisted of PBMCs, taken around atezolizumab (anti-PD-L1) treatment. This receptor was obtained from a man aged 40-50 years with urothelial cancer. This chain connects TRBV20-1 to TRBJ2-7, with D possibly being TRBD2 (6 bases). The CDR3 DNA is TGCAGTGCCGGGACTCCACCCGAGCAGTACTTC. This codes for CSAGTPPEQYF.